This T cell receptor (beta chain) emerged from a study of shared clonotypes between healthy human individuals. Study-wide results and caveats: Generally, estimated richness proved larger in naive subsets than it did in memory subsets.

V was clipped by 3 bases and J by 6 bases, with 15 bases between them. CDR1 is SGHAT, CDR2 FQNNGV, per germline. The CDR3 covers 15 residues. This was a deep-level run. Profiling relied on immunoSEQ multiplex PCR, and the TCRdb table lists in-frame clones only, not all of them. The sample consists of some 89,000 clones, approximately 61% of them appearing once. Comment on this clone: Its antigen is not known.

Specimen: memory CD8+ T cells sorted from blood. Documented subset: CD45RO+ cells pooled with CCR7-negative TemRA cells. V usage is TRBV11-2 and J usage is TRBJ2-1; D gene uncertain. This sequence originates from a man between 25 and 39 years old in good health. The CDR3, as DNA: TGTGCCAGCAGCTTCTTTTCGGCGTACGGCAATGAGCAGTTCTTC. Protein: CASSFFSAYGNEQFF.